A single sample is the source of the 7 T cell receptor beta chains below, sequenced in a study of graft-versus-host responses after intestinal transplantation. The data were produced by immunoSEQ multiplex PCR, yet TCRdb's version contains in-frame clones alone and is incomplete. The table shows more than 12,000 clones, with about 93% occurring only once. The sequenced sample was PBMCs, obtained 9 days after transplant. The receptor source for this set is a human patient who received an intestinal transplant, so some T cells may come from the graft donor.

V and J are TRBV21-1 and TRBJ2-7; TRBD1 is the table's D call, not checked against the DNA. TRBV21-1 constitutes a pseudogene. The CDR3 is 14 residues long. The CDR3 reads CASSKEQVCYEQYF. The CDR3, as DNA: TGTGCCAGCAGCAAGGAACAGGTTTGCTACGAGCAGTACTTC.

The chain uses TRBV29-1 and TRBJ2-1, with 8 bases aligning to TRBD1. V gave up 5 bases and J gave up 9 bases; unmatched junction bases: 3. The germline CDR1 and CDR2 sequences are SQVTM and ANQGSEA. The CDR3 has 11 residues. This CDR3 is CSVPGQGEQFF. The CDR3 DNA is TGCAGCGTTCCCGGACAGGGTGAGCAGTTCTTC.

This clone has only one observation. This chain links TRBV18 with TRBJ2-2; 7 bases are a match to TRBD2. J gave up 7 bases and V 5 bases, and 7 bases lay outside the gene matches. Per germline, CDR1 KGHSH and CDR2 LQKENI. This CDR3 is built from 14 residues. This chain's CDR3 is CASSVREEDGELFF. The CDR3 DNA sequence: TGTGCCAGCTCAGTCCGGGAGGAGGACGGGGAGCTGTTTTTT.

This sequence joins TRBV19 and TRBJ1-1; D gene ambiguous. The CDR3 is 13 residues long. Germline CDR1 LNHDA, CDR2 SQIVND (reference sequence). V lost 7 bases and J lost 0, with 9 bases in between. This CDR3 reads CASMASMNTEAFF. CDR3 DNA sequence: TGTGCCAGTATGGCCAGCATGAACACTGAAGCTTTCTTT.

The chain uses TRBV9 and TRBJ2-7; TRBD2 matches 10 bases. CDR3 length: 15 residues. Germline loops: CDR1 SGDLS, CDR2 YYNGEE. The ends lost 4 bases at V and 4 bases at J; junction bases unmatched: 8. The DNA of the CDR3 is TGTGCCAGCAGCCTGGCAGCGGGAGGGCGATACGAGCAGTACTTC. It codes for CASSLAAGGRYEQYF.

V usage is TRBV28 and J usage is TRBJ2-2; D may be TRBD2 (6 bases). Germline V CDR1 and CDR2: MDHEN, SYDVKM. The CDR3 has 13 amino acids. V dropped 8 bases and J dropped 3 bases, with 10 bases sitting between them. CDR3 DNA: TGTGCCAGCTGTGGGAGGTACACCGGGGAGCTGTTTTTT. It yields the protein CASCGRYTGELFF.

This sequence joins TRBV11-2 and TRBJ1-1; TRBD1 might be the D (5 bases). V dropped 1 base and J dropped 6 bases, with 9 bases sitting between them. This CDR3 region has 13 residues. CDR1 SGHAT and CDR2 FQNNGV come from the germline V gene. The CDR3 loop reads CASSLGGVAEAFF. CDR3 in DNA: TGTGCCAGCAGCTTAGGGGGCGTCGCTGAAGCTTTCTTT. Supplemented by reference TRBV11-2 and TRBJ1-1, the full variable domain reads EAGVAQSPRYKIIEKRQSVAFWCNPISGHATLYWYQQILGQGPKLLIQFQNNGVVDDSQLPKDRFSAERLKGVDSTLKIQPAKLEDSAVYLCASSLGGVAEAFFGQGTRLTVV.